The rows below give T cell receptor beta chains drawn from one sample of a study of identical twins. MiXCR, run by TCRdb on the 5' RACE reads, gives a single entry per CDR3 protein. The table shows about 520,000 distinct CDR3 sequences, with 20% to 25% occurring only once. The same sample was also used in a study of T cells expressing NK-cell markers.

The sample was CD4+ T cells sorted from blood. These receptors all come from a woman between 18 and 29 years old in good health. The CDR3 runs from the conserved cysteine through the conserved F or W. The D gene is left open where the match is weak. Where a row states a size, it is once, few, many or the class of an expanded clone; other rows omit it.

>TRBJ2-3|.|.|TRBV5-1
CASSSRLAGESSDTQYF
TGCGCCAGCAGCAGTAGGTTGGCAGGGGAATCTTCAGATACGCAGTATTTT
>TRBJ2-3|.|.|TRBV20-1
CSASESRDTQYF
TGCAGTGCTAGTGAATCTAGGGATACGCAGTATTTT
>TRBJ1-1|few|.|TRBV20-1
CSAAPGSMNTEAFF
TGCAGTGCAGCCCCCGGGAGCATGAACACTGAAGCTTTCTTT
>TRBJ1-1|few|TRBD1|TRBV15
CATTYGLQGQGKNTEAFF
TGTGCCACCACGTACGGGCTCCAAGGACAGGGAAAGAACACTGAAGCTTTCTTT
>TRBJ1-2|.|.|TRBV6-1
CASSRGPRAGGYTF
TGTGCCAGCAGCCGGGGGCCCAGGGCGGGAGGCTACACCTTC
>TRBJ2-1|.|.|TRBV7-2
CASSPGANRVGYNEQFF
TGTGCCAGCAGCCCGGGGGCCAACCGAGTCGGATACAATGAGCAGTTCTTC
>TRBJ2-1|few|TRBD2|TRBV9
CASSNLAGGAYNEQFF
TGTGCCAGCAGCAACCTAGCGGGGGGCGCCTACAATGAGCAGTTCTTC
>TRBJ2-1|.|.|TRBV5-5
CASSYRPEEYNEQFF
TGTGCCAGCAGCTACCGGCCGGAAGAATACAATGAGCAGTTCTTC
>TRBJ2-7|.|TRBD1|TRBV5-5
CASSLRLRDRGDEQYF
TGTGCCAGCAGCTTGCGTCTACGGGACAGGGGTGACGAGCAGTACTTC
>TRBJ2-1|.|.|TRBV6-5
CASSYNGNEQFF
TGTGCCAGCAGTTACAACGGGAATGAGCAGTTCTTC
>TRBJ2-1|.|TRBD2|TRBV19
CASSISGTRGHEQFF
TGTGCCAGTAGTATATCCGGGACTAGAGGCCATGAGCAGTTCTTC
>TRBJ2-6|few|.|TRBV12-3/TRBV12-4
CASRGSAGANVLTF
TGTGCCAGCAGAGGTAGTGCTGGGGCCAACGTCCTGACTTTC
>TRBJ2-3|few|.|TRBV7-9
CASSLLLPLGTDTQYF
TGTGCCAGCAGCTTGTTGTTGCCGTTAGGCACAGATACGCAGTATTTT
>TRBJ2-2|.|.|TRBV7-9
CASSQTRPGELFF
TGTGCCAGCAGCCAAACACGGCCCGGGGAGCTGTTTTTT
>TRBJ1-5|.|.|TRBV12-3/TRBV12-4
CASSPLGGLFQPQHF
TGTGCCAGCAGTCCTTTGGGGGGTCTTTTTCAGCCCCAGCATTTT
>TRBJ1-5|few|.|TRBV10-3
CAISGGINSGNQPQHF
TGTGCCATCAGTGGAGGGATCAATTCGGGCAATCAGCCCCAGCATTTT
>TRBJ2-3|.|.|TRBV29-1
CSVGAEYTQYF
TGCAGCGTTGGAGCGGAATATACGCAGTATTTT
>TRBJ2-5|.|TRBD2|TRBV29-1
CSVEDGTKLETQYF
TGCAGCGTTGAAGACGGGACTAAGTTGGAGACCCAGTACTTC
>TRBJ2-3|.|TRBD2|TRBV7-2
CASSIRASGGHTDTQYF
TGTGCCAGCAGCATTAGGGCTAGCGGGGGCCACACAGATACGCAGTATTTT
>TRBJ2-7|few|.|TRBV20-1
CSAKTTYEQYF
TGCAGTGCGAAGACCACCTACGAGCAGTACTTC
>TRBJ2-7|many|.|TRBV7-2
CAILLKDHYEQYF
TGTGCCATCCTCCTTAAGGACCACTACGAGCAGTACTTC
>TRBJ2-7|.|TRBD2|TRBV7-8
CASSTSGGIAYEQYF
TGTGCCAGCAGCACGAGCGGGGGGATCGCCTACGAGCAGTACTTC
>TRBJ2-1|few|.|TRBV20-1
CSARDARRNEQFF
TGCAGTGCTAGAGATGCTAGGAGGAATGAGCAGTTCTTC
>TRBJ2-1|few|.|TRBV5-1
CASSLANGYEQFF
TGCGCCAGCAGCTTGGCGAACGGCTATGAGCAGTTCTTC
>TRBJ1-1|.|TRBD1|TRBV4-2
CASSPSAGGDWGTEAFF
TGTGCCAGCAGCCCCTCAGCAGGGGGCGACTGGGGCACTGAAGCTTTCTTT
>TRBJ2-3|.|.|TRBV20-1
CSANVLTSGQSTDTQYF
TGCAGTGCTAACGTCTTGACCAGCGGACAGAGCACAGATACGCAGTATTTT